A single sample is the source of the 15 T cell receptor beta chains below, sequenced in a study of cytomegalovirus exposure and HLA in healthy donors (dated by TCRdb to 2017 to 2019). Receptor libraries were prepared by the immunoSEQ multiplex PCR assay. The multiplex PCR relied on a mix of 60 forward primers for TCR Vbeta segments and 13 reverse primers for TCR Jbeta segments. TCRdb retrieved this table from immuneACCESS and kept in-frame rearrangements only. Not all clones are present; in checked studies, unresolved V genes account for under half, and no reason is known for the remainder. The sample's table lists a count of some 75,000 clones. The top ten hold under 0.9% of the sample. The sequenced sample was PBMCs. Source of these receptors: a boy aged 5-17 years in good health and CMV-seronegative.

The chain uses TRBV5-5 and TRBJ2-3; TRBD1 matches 7 bases. V gave up 2 bases and J gave up 2 bases; unmatched junction bases: 5. CDR1 and CDR2 (germline): SGHKS, YYEKEE (reference sequence). The length of the CDR3 is 15 residues. The CDR3 DNA sequence: TGTGCCAGCAGCTTAGGACAGGCCTTCACAGATACGCAGTATTTT. Its protein is CASSLGQAFTDTQYF. The whole variable domain, remainder taken from reference TRBV5-5 and TRBJ2-3, is DAGVTQSPTHLIKTRGQQVTLRCSPISGHKSVSWYQQVLGQGPQFIFQYYEKEERGRGNFPDRFSARQFPNYSSELNVNALLLGDSALYLCASSLGQAFTDTQYFGPGTRLTVL.

The V gene is TRBV5-6, the J gene TRBJ2-7, with D possibly being TRBD1 (6 bases). This CDR3 is 14 amino acids long. Between the trimmed V and J ends, which lost 3 bases and 3 bases, there was a span of 13 bases. The germline V gene encodes CDR1 SGHDT and CDR2 YYEEEE. CDR3 bases: TGTGCCAGCAGCTCCGGGACATACATCTACGAGCAGTACTTC. Protein sequence: CASSSGTYIYEQYF. Together with reference TRBV5-6 and TRBJ2-7, the CDR3 gives the full variable domain: DAGVTQSPTHLIKTRGQQVTLRCSPKSGHDTVSWYQQALGQGPQFIFQYYEEEERQRGNFPDRFSGHQFPNYSSELNVNALLLGDSALYLCASSSGTYIYEQYFGPGTRLTVT.

The genes are TRBV5-1 and TRBJ2-1; no clear D. The CDR3 runs to 16 residues. CDR1 is SGHRS, CDR2 YFSETQ, per germline. V shed 0 bases and J shed 2 bases, with 12 bases lying between them. CDR3 nucleotide sequence: TGCGCCAGCAGCTTGGGAAGAGGCCATCCCTACAATGAGCAGTTCTTC. Its translation is CASSLGRGHPYNEQFF.

This chain links TRBV4-2 with TRBJ1-2; TRBD1 might be the D (6 bases). This CDR3 region has 17 residues. V dropped 4 bases and J dropped 6 bases, with 24 bases sitting between them. The V gene's germline CDR1 is LGHNA and CDR2 YNFKEQ. The CDR3, as DNA: TGTGCCAGCAGCCCAACGAGGGGGAGCCTTTCTTCTCATGGCTACACCTTC. Translation: CASSPTRGSLSSHGYTF.

This chain uses TRBV30 with TRBJ1-2; no definite D call. Germline V gene sequence: CDR1 GTSNPN, CDR2 SVGIG (reference sequence). This CDR3 has 12 amino acids. V lost 4 bases and J 7 bases, leaving 13 bases between the germline ends. CDR3 in amino acids: CAWNGGIGGYTF. The DNA for the CDR3 is TGTGCCTGGAACGGCGGTATCGGTGGCTACACCTTC.

DNA of the CDR3: TGTGCCTGGAGTCTCGCTCCGGTTAACTACGAGCAGTACTTC. Residues: CAWSLAPVNYEQYF. This chain uses TRBV30 with TRBJ2-7; D uncertain. Per germline, CDR1 GTSNPN and CDR2 SVGIG (reference sequence). The CDR3 has 14 amino acids. V was clipped by 2 bases and J by 3 bases, with 14 bases between them.

The V and J genes are TRBV5-8 and TRBJ2-5; 10 nucleotides line up with TRBD1. CDR3 length equals 17 residues. The germline CDR1 and CDR2 sequences are SGHTS and YDEGEE. J lost 7 bases, V lost 1 base, and 13 bases had no gene match. The CDR3 nucleotides are TGTGCCAGCAGCTTGTATCATGGGACAGGGGTACCCGGGACCCAGTACTTC. This codes for CASSLYHGTGVPGTQYF.

The chain joins TRBV5-1 to TRBJ1-4; 10 bases fit TRBD1. The CDR3 covers 15 residues. Germline V CDR1 and CDR2: SGHRS, YFSETQ. With V trimmed by 2 bases and J by 8 bases, 6 bases remained unmatched. CDR3 DNA: TGCGCCAGCAGCTTAGGGACAGGGGTAGACGAAAAACTGTTTTTT. Translating it yields CASSLGTGVDEKLFF.

J is TRBJ2-2 and V is TRBV6-5; D may be TRBD2 (5 bases). The CDR3 spans 15 residues. Germline values: CDR1 MNHEY, CDR2 SVGAGI. Trimming pared 6 bases from V and 5 bases from J, leaving 16 bases between. For the CDR3, the DNA is TGTGCCAGCAGGTCCGGACTCCTGCGTACCGGGGAGCTGTTTTTT. Protein product: CASRSGLLRTGELFF.

The CDR3: CASSLSGSGDQETQYF. The CDR3 DNA is TGCGCCAGCAGCTTGAGCGGTAGCGGGGACCAAGAGACCCAGTACTTC. The rearrangement uses TRBV5-1 and TRBJ2-5, with 8 positions matching TRBD2. V lost 1 base and J lost 0; bases outside the gene matches: 5. The length of the CDR3 is 16 residues. From germline, CDR1 is SGHRS and CDR2 YFSETQ.

The chain recombines TRBV29-1 with TRBJ2-3, with 9 nucleotides matching TRBD2. V shed 6 bases and J 2 bases; nucleotides not matched to a gene: 6. The CDR3 loop spans 14 amino acids. CDR1 is SQVTM and CDR2 is ANQGSEA in the germline V gene. CDR3 sequence reads: CSVAIAGVTDTQYF. CDR3 DNA sequence: TGCAGCGTCGCTATAGCGGGAGTCACAGATACGCAGTATTTT.

The V gene is TRBV4-2, the J gene TRBJ2-1, with D perhaps matching TRBD1 (5 bases). CDR3 length: 17 amino acids. V was shortened by 4 bases and J by 6 bases, with 22 bases between the two germline ends. Germline-derived CDR1 and CDR2 are LGHNA and YNFKEQ. The CDR3 coding sequence is TGTGCCAGCAGCCCTTCCCTTGGGGCTATCCGGGCCAATGAGCAGTTCTTC. Translation gives CASSPSLGAIRANEQFF.

J is TRBJ1-1 and V is TRBV11-1; tentative D call: TRBD1 (6 bases). Trimming removed 4 bases from V and 7 bases from J, with 13 bases in between. Germline V CDR1 and CDR2: SGHAT, FQDESV (reference sequence). There are 13 residues in the CDR3. The CDR3 here is CASSWSRGSEAFF. Here the CDR3 DNA reads TGTGCCAGCAGCTGGTCCAGGGGCAGTGAAGCTTTCTTT.

The gene calls are TRBV7-2 and TRBJ2-7; 12 bases match TRBD2. The CDR3 length is 18 residues. Germline loops: CDR1 SGHTA, CDR2 FQGNSA. V shed 5 bases, J shed 2 bases, and the junction held 13 bases outside the gene matches. In DNA, the CDR3 is TGTGCCAGCAGCCCTTCCGGGACTAGCGGGCTATCGGCCTACGAGCAGTACTTC. It yields the protein CASSPSGTSGLSAYEQYF.

The CDR3 DNA reads as TGTGCCAGCAGTTTAAGGAGAACTAATGAAAAACTGTTTTTT. Its translation is CASSLRRTNEKLFF. V gene TRBV27 combines with J gene TRBJ1-4; D ambiguous. Trimming removed 2 bases at V and 1 base at J, with 5 bases between. CDR1 and CDR2 from the germline V gene are MNHEY and SMNVEV (reference sequence). The CDR3 contains 14 residues.